The rows below give T cell receptor beta chains drawn from one sample of a study of blood T cells in healthy people across ages. TCRdb passed the 5' RACE reads through MiXCR, listing each CDR3 protein once. The data show about 1.4 million distinct CDR3 sequences, approximately 63% seen once. Sequencing was done on a sample of blood. The source of these receptors is a man aged 18 to 30 in good health. Both conserved end residues are part of each CDR3. A D gene is named only where the DNA matches it firmly. Size values are once, few and many counts, or a class for expanded clones, and some rows have none.

D gene	clone size	V gene	J gene	CDR3 protein	CDR3 DNA
TRBD1	NA	TRBV27	TRBJ2-7	CASSPHPRGLREQYF	TGTGCCAGCAGTCCGCACCCCAGGGGGCTAAGGGAGCAGTACTTC
NA	few	TRBV4-1	TRBJ2-5	CASSQGAQETQYF	TGCGCCAGCAGCCAGGGGGCCCAAGAGACCCAGTACTTC
NA	NA	TRBV24-1	TRBJ1-2	CATSSQGVFGYGYTF	TGTGCCACCAGTTCACAGGGAGTTTTTGGTTATGGCTACACCTTC
NA	once	TRBV6-2/TRBV6-3	TRBJ2-2	CASPFGGLTGELFF	TGTGCCAGTCCGTTCGGGGGGCTCACCGGGGAGCTGTTTTTT
TRBD2	few	TRBV12-3/TRBV12-4	TRBJ2-1	CASSLLAGVLNEQFF	TGTGCCAGCAGCCTACTAGCGGGAGTCCTGAATGAGCAGTTCTTC
TRBD2	few	TRBV4-2	TRBJ2-7	CASSQETPGLAEQYF	TGTGCCAGCAGCCAGGAGACCCCGGGACTAGCGGAGCAGTACTTC
TRBD2	NA	TRBV20-1	TRBJ2-3	CSARDLVGLADPTQYF	TGCAGTGCTAGAGATCTTGTGGGACTAGCGGACCCAACGCAGTATTTT
NA	NA	TRBV9	TRBJ1-2	CASTIREAAYGYTF	TGTGCCAGCACTATAAGGGAGGCAGCCTATGGCTACACCTTC
NA	NA	TRBV6-5	TRBJ1-1	CASSRGGLGEAFF	TGTGCCAGCAGTAGAGGGGGACTAGGTGAAGCTTTCTTT
TRBD2	NA	TRBV28	TRBJ2-7	CASTGDYLAYEQYF	TGTGCCAGCACCGGGGACTATCTAGCCTACGAGCAGTACTTC
TRBD2	NA	TRBV4-1	TRBJ2-5	CASSQGGASGETFQETQYF	TGCGCCAGCAGCCAAGGTGGGGCTAGCGGGGAGACCTTCCAAGAGACCCAGTACTTC
NA	NA	TRBV5-1	TRBJ1-1	CASSFGRSEAFF	TGCGCCAGTAGCTTCGGACGGAGTGAAGCTTTCTTT
TRBD1	few	TRBV7-9	TRBJ1-2	CASSSGQENYGYTF	TGTGCCAGCAGCTCCGGACAGGAAAACTATGGCTACACCTTC
NA	NA	TRBV25-1	TRBJ1-2	CASSAAGNLLANYGYTF	TGTGCCAGCAGTGCTGCGGGTAATCTACTCGCTAACTATGGCTACACCTTC
TRBD1	NA	TRBV25-1	TRBJ1-2	CASKETGNSYTF	TGTGCCAGCAAGGAGACAGGGAACAGCTACACCTTC
TRBD2	NA	TRBV4-2	TRBJ2-1	CASSTRTSGGIYNEQFF	TGTGCCAGCAGCACCCGGACTAGCGGGGGAATTTACAATGAGCAGTTCTTC
NA	NA	TRBV14	TRBJ2-5	CASSQETRGPSPIRQETQYF	TGTGCCAGCAGCCAAGAGACCAGGGGACCAAGTCCTATTAGACAAGAGACCCAGTACTTC
TRBD2	once	TRBV29-1	TRBJ2-3	CSSCRALAGDTQYF	TGCAGCTCGTGCAGGGCACTAGCGGGGGATACGCAGTATTTT
NA	once	TRBV7-2	TRBJ1-5	CASSFRRNLAPQHF	TGTGCCAGCAGCTTTAGACGGAATTTGGCGCCCCAGCATTTT
NA	NA	TRBV3-1	TRBJ2-1	CASSQDWDRSSYNEQFF	TGTGCCAGCAGCCAAGATTGGGACCGCAGCTCCTACAATGAGCAGTTCTTC
NA	NA	TRBV20-1	TRBJ2-3	CSAGDNGRVPDTQYF	TGCAGTGCTGGAGATAATGGCCGAGTTCCAGATACGCAGTATTTT
NA	NA	TRBV5-1	TRBJ1-4	CASSDDRSDEKLFF	TGCGCCAGCAGCGATGACAGGTCGGATGAAAAACTGTTTTTT
NA	few	TRBV5-1	TRBJ2-5	CASSLVTSRYQETQYF	TGCGCCAGCAGCTTGGTAACTAGCCGGTACCAAGAGACCCAGTACTTC
NA	once	TRBV6-1	TRBJ1-2	CASSEALRGLDGYTF	TGTGCCAGCAGTGAAGCGCTTCGAGGTCTGGATGGCTACACCTTC
NA	NA	TRBV4-1	TRBJ2-5	CASSQVTSEWETQYF	TGCGCCAGCAGCCAAGTAACCAGTGAGTGGGAGACCCAGTACTTC
NA	NA	TRBV12-3/TRBV12-4	TRBJ2-1	CASAPGNEQFF	TGTGCCAGCGCCCCGGGGAATGAGCAGTTCTTC
NA	NA	TRBV29-1	TRBJ2-3	CSVAGRTTDTQYF	TGCAGCGTTGCGGGACGGACCACAGATACGCAGTATTTT
TRBD1	NA	TRBV20-1	TRBJ2-1	CSARETGTHNEQFF	TGCAGTGCGAGAGAGACAGGGACCCACAATGAGCAGTTCTTC
NA	NA	TRBV11-2	TRBJ1-1	CASSGLLGAATEAFF	TGTGCCAGCAGCGGCCTGCTAGGGGCCGCCACTGAAGCTTTCTTT
NA	few	TRBV29-1	TRBJ2-1	CSVEDGSWGEQFF	TGCAGCGTTGAAGATGGAAGCTGGGGTGAGCAGTTCTTC
NA	few	TRBV4-2	TRBJ2-7	CASSQGDSTYEQYF	TGTGCCAGCAGCCAAGGTGACAGCACCTACGAGCAGTACTTC
NA	NA	TRBV4-3	TRBJ2-3	CASSQVATPSTDTQYF	TGCGCCAGCAGCCAAGTTGCTACACCTAGCACAGATACGCAGTATTTT
TRBD2	NA	TRBV4-1	TRBJ2-3	CASSLQGLAGLTDTQYF	TGCGCCAGCAGCCTACAGGGACTAGCGGGACTCACAGATACGCAGTATTTT
TRBD2	NA	TRBV6-5	TRBJ2-1	CASRALLAGDPRQFF	TGTGCCAGCAGGGCGCTTCTAGCGGGAGATCCAAGGCAGTTCTTC
NA	NA	TRBV5-1	TRBJ2-3	CASGRGQSTDTQYF	TGCGCCAGCGGTCGCGGACAGAGCACAGATACGCAGTATTTT
NA	NA	TRBV25-1	TRBJ2-1	CASGSGEEQFF	TGTGCCAGCGGCTCAGGGGAAGAGCAGTTCTTC
TRBD1	NA	TRBV12-3/TRBV12-4	TRBJ2-3	CASSLNRGTGVTDTQYF	TGTGCCAGCAGTCTTAATAGAGGGACAGGGGTAACAGATACGCAGTATTTT
NA	few	TRBV4-1	TRBJ2-1	CASSSTSMAYNEQFF	TGCGCCAGCAGTTCAACCTCCATGGCCTACAATGAGCAGTTCTTC
NA	NA	TRBV28	TRBJ2-3	CASSLEQGGASDTQYF	TGTGCCAGCAGTTTAGAACAGGGGGGGGCATCGGATACGCAGTATTTT
NA	NA	TRBV3-1	TRBJ2-5	CASSQVEYGETQYF	TGTGCCAGCAGCCAAGTCGAGTATGGAGAGACCCAGTACTTC
NA	NA	TRBV20-1	TRBJ2-5	CSARDRTDQETQYF	TGCAGTGCTAGAGATAGAACGGATCAAGAGACCCAGTACTTC
NA	NA	TRBV15	TRBJ2-7	CATSTFAEYNEQYF	TGTGCCACCAGCACGTTTGCGGAGTACAATGAGCAGTACTTC
NA	NA	TRBV12-3/TRBV12-4	TRBJ2-7	CASNLGAGDEQYF	TGTGCCAGCAACCTAGGGGCAGGGGACGAGCAGTACTTC
NA	NA	TRBV7-9	TRBJ2-7	CASSFGAAYNEQYF	TGTGCCAGCAGCTTCGGGGCGGCGTACAATGAGCAGTACTTC
TRBD2	NA	TRBV3-1	TRBJ2-7	CASSRNAPPGRKYEQYF	TGTGCCAGCAGCCGCAATGCCCCCCCCGGGAGGAAATACGAGCAGTACTTC
TRBD2	NA	TRBV19	TRBJ2-3	CASSKWEGVTDTQYF	TGTGCCAGTAGTAAGTGGGAGGGTGTGACAGATACGCAGTATTTT
NA	once	TRBV29-1	TRBJ2-1	CSVDSPGWQFF	TGCAGCGTTGATTCCCCAGGCTGGCAGTTCTTC
TRBD2	once	TRBV6-5	TRBJ2-7	CASSYSSGRALGEQYF	TGTGCCAGCAGTTACTCCAGCGGGAGGGCCTTAGGAGAGCAGTACTTC
NA	NA	TRBV20-1	TRBJ2-1	CSAGTFNEQFF	TGCAGTGCAGGGACATTCAATGAGCAGTTCTTC
NA	NA	TRBV20-1	TRBJ2-3	CSARDGVDSTDTQYF	TGCAGTGCTAGAGATGGTGTGGATAGCACAGATACGCAGTATTTT
NA	NA	TRBV27	TRBJ2-7	CASSLSTGSFEQYF	TGTGCCAGCAGTTTATCTACAGGGTCCTTCGAGCAGTACTTC
NA	few	TRBV4-1	TRBJ1-1	CASSQGPGGNTEAFF	TGCGCCAGCAGCCAAGGTCCGGGGGGGAACACTGAAGCTTTCTTT
NA	NA	TRBV20-1	TRBJ1-2	CSASSRTGYGYTF	TGCAGTGCTAGCTCCCGGACGGGCTATGGCTACACCTTC
NA	many	TRBV9	TRBJ1-2	CASSVGWDGYTF	TGTGCCAGCAGCGTAGGGTGGGATGGCTACACCTTC
NA	NA	TRBV27	TRBJ2-5	CASSPDLRQGGRETQYF	TGTGCCAGCAGTCCCGATCTCCGCCAGGGGGGGCGGGAGACCCAGTACTTC
TRBD1	NA	TRBV4-1	TRBJ1-2	CASSQDKTGAPDYGYTF	TGCGCCAGCAGCCAAGATAAGACAGGGGCGCCGGACTATGGCTACACCTTC
TRBD2	NA	TRBV11-2	TRBJ2-1	CASSRSLADYNEQFF	TGTGCCAGCAGCCGAAGTCTAGCGGACTACAATGAGCAGTTCTTC
NA	NA	TRBV27	TRBJ2-1	CASSSPQAAGINEQFF	TGTGCCAGCAGTTCCCCACAGGCGGCAGGTATCAATGAGCAGTTCTTC
NA	NA	TRBV6-5	TRBJ1-2	CASSGPRRAGYGYTF	TGTGCCAGCAGTGGCCCCCGAAGGGCGGGTTATGGCTACACCTTC
TRBD1	few	TRBV5-1	TRBJ1-1	CASRLGTGLNTEAFF	TGCGCCAGCAGGCTCGGGACAGGTTTGAACACTGAAGCTTTCTTT